This entry lists 14 T cell receptor beta chains sequenced from one sample in a study of CD4 T cells in relation to SARS-CoV-2 and coronaviruses. CD4+ T cells from unexposed donors were obtained before the COVID-19 pandemic (2011-2018). The cells were cultured for under 13 days before CD4+ T cells were isolated. Their specific antigens are unknown. Method: immunoSEQ multiplex PCR; TCRdb's copy keeps in-frame clones and lacks some. This sample has 25,000 or so clones, with approximately 80% found just once. The sample taken for sequencing was CD4+ T cells from PBMCs, cultured in vitro. The receptors were gathered from a human donor in good health.

The chain carries TRBV5-1 and TRBJ2-1; perhaps TRBD1 as D (5 bases). Germline V lookup: CDR1 SGHRS, CDR2 YFSETQ. The length of the CDR3 is 16 residues. V was cut by 0 bases and J by 0 bases, with 10 bases left in between. This chain's CDR3 is CASSLGQTPSYNEQFF. As DNA, the CDR3 is TGCGCCAGCAGCTTGGGACAGACCCCCTCCTACAATGAGCAGTTCTTC.

The CDR3, as DNA: TGTGCCACCAGTGGTGGGGAGACTGAAGCTTTCTTT. It is translated as CATSGGETEAFF. The rearrangement joins TRBV24-1 to TRBJ1-1; D is unresolved. Germline lookup yields CDR1 KGHDR and CDR2 SFDVKD. The V end lost 5 bases, the J end lost 5 bases, and 8 bases lay between the germline ends. The CDR3 runs to 12 residues.

In DNA, the CDR3 is TGTGCCAGCAGCCTGACCCTCGGGAGCACAGATACGCAGTATTTT. Protein sequence: CASSLTLGSTDTQYF. The chain recombines TRBV7-9 with TRBJ2-3; D gene uncertain. V lost 5 bases, J lost 0 bases, and 12 bases lay in between. The CDR3 runs 15 residues. Germline CDR1 and CDR2: SEHNR and FQNEAQ (reference sequence). The variable domain in full, completed from reference TRBV7-9 and TRBJ2-3, reads DTGVSQNPRHKITKRGQNVTFRCDPISEHNRLYWYRQTLGQGPEFLTYFQNEAQLEKSRLLSDRFSAERPKGSFSTLEIQRTEQGDSAMYLCASSLTLGSTDTQYFGPGTRLTVL.

The chain has TRBV7-8 and TRBJ1-3; 10 bases map to TRBD1. The CDR3 consists of 13 residues. V lost 5 bases and J lost 7; bases outside the gene matches: 2. Germline V gene lookup returns CDR1 SGHVS and CDR2 FQNEAQ. CDR3 nucleotides: TGTGCCAGCAGCCCGGGACAGGGGAACACCATATATTTT. This sequence encodes CASSPGQGNTIYF.

The chain recombines TRBV5-1 with TRBJ2-5; D could derive from TRBD1 or TRBD2 (5 bases each). The CDR3 has 13 residues. Germline V gene lookup returns CDR1 SGHRS and CDR2 YFSETQ. V lost 1 base to trimming and J lost 5 bases, with 9 bases between them. CDR3 nucleotide sequence: TGCGCCAGCAGCTTGTTGGGGGAGGAGACCCAGTACTTC. This sequence encodes CASSLLGEETQYF.

The J gene is TRBJ2-1, the V gene TRBV7-9; no clear D gene. This CDR3 has 14 amino acids. Germline CDR1 reads SEHNR; CDR2 reads FQNEAQ (reference sequence). V was clipped by 1 base and J by 9 bases, with 13 bases between them. The CDR3 protein is CASSLGLAGPEQFF. DNA for the CDR3: TGTGCCAGCAGCTTAGGTTTAGCTGGGCCTGAGCAGTTCTTC.

The V and J genes are TRBV5-1 and TRBJ2-1; either TRBD1 or TRBD2 may fit D (5 bases each). Germline V gives CDR1 SGHRS, CDR2 YFSETQ. V shed 2 bases and J shed 4 bases, with 16 bases lying between them. CDR3 length equals 16 residues. The CDR3 nucleotides read TGCGCCAGCAGCTTTTATTGGGACCAAGGTTACAATGAGCAGTTCTTC. As protein: CASSFYWDQGYNEQFF.

The CDR3 coding sequence is TGTGCCAGCAGCGCGGGACAGAGCTCCTACGAGCAGTACTTC. Its protein product is CASSAGQSSYEQYF. J is TRBJ2-7 and V is TRBV9; 7 nucleotides agree with TRBD1. This CDR3 contains 14 residues. Germline V gives CDR1 SGDLS, CDR2 YYNGEE. Unmatched junction bases numbered 3, after V lost 3 bases and J lost 0 bases.

The V call is TRBV7-2, the J call TRBJ2-1; 8 bases agree with TRBD2. Per the germline V gene, CDR1 is SGHTA and CDR2 is FQGNSA. The CDR3 is 16 residues long. V gave up 2 bases and J gave up 2 bases; unmatched junction bases: 5. CDR3 in amino acids: CASSLSVTSAYNEQFF. The CDR3 nucleotides read TGTGCCAGCAGCTTAAGTGTGACTAGCGCCTACAATGAGCAGTTCTTC.

The chain recombines TRBV24-1 with TRBJ2-5; 9 bases line up with TRBD1. The junction had 15 bases not matched to a gene; V was cut back by 10 bases and J by 4 bases. Germline V gives CDR1 KGHDR, CDR2 SFDVKD. CDR3 length: 16 amino acids. The chain's CDR3 is CATGGLRDRVGETQYF. The CDR3 DNA reads TGTGCCACAGGAGGCCTCCGGGACAGGGTCGGAGAGACCCAGTACTTC.

The chain links TRBV3-1 (or the pseudogene TRBV3-2) to TRBJ2-1, with 12 nucleotides matching TRBD2. Germline assignment: CDR1 LGHDT and CDR2 YNNKEL (reference sequence). The CDR3 spans 16 residues. Unmatched junction bases numbered 10, after V lost 6 bases and J lost 7 bases. The CDR3 spells CASSRLAGATGNEQFF. The CDR3 nucleotides are TGTGCCAGCAGTCGACTAGCGGGAGCAACAGGGAATGAGCAGTTCTTC.

The V gene is TRBV3-1 (or the pseudogene TRBV3-2), the J gene TRBJ1-2; 8 nucleotides line up with TRBD1. The CDR3 is 16 amino acids. Germline loops: CDR1 LGHDT, CDR2 YNNKEL (reference sequence). Germline trimming cut 1 base from V and 2 bases from J; bases unmatched to any gene: 6. CDR3 sequence reads: CASSQATGGLNYGYTF. The CDR3 nucleotides are TGTGCCAGCAGCCAAGCCACAGGGGGTCTCAACTATGGCTACACCTTC.

V gene TRBV30 combines with J gene TRBJ2-7, with TRBD1 matching over 9 bases. The CDR3 contains 16 residues. With 3 bases clipped from V and 1 base from J, the junction kept 10 bases outside the gene matches. Germline lookup yields CDR1 GTSNPN and CDR2 SVGIG (reference sequence). The CDR3 spells CAWRTGQGLLSYEQYF. The CDR3 DNA is TGTGCCTGGAGAACAGGACAGGGGTTGTTATCCTACGAGCAGTACTTC.

The gene calls are TRBV30 and TRBJ2-7; D remains ambiguous. Trimming stripped 0 bases from V and 2 bases from J, with 5 bases between. CDR1 is GTSNPN and CDR2 is SVGIG in the germline V gene (reference sequence). There are 12 residues in the CDR3. Here the CDR3 reads CAWSVLAYEQYF. In DNA, the CDR3 is TGTGCCTGGAGTGTACTTGCCTACGAGCAGTACTTC.